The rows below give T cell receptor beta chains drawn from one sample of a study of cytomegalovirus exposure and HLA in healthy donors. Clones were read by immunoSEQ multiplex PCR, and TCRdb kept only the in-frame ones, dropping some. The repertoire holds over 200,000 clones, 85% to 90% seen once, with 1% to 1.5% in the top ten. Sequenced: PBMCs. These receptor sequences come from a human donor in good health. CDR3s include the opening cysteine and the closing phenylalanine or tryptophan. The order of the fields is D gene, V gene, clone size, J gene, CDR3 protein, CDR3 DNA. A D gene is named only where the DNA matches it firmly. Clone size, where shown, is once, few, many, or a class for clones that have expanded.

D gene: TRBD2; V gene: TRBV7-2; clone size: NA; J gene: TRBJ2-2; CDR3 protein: CASSPGLAGAADTGELFF; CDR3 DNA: TGTGCCAGCAGTCCCGGACTAGCGGGAGCAGCTGACACCGGGGAGCTGTTTTTT
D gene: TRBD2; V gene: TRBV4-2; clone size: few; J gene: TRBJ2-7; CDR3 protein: CASSQDRAGVAYEQYF; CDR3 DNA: TGTGCCAGCAGCCAAGATAGGGCGGGGGTAGCCTACGAGCAGTACTTC
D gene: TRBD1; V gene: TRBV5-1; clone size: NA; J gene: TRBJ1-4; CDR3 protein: CASNRGLNEKLFF; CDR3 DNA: TGCGCCAGCAACAGGGGGCTTAATGAAAAACTGTTTTTT
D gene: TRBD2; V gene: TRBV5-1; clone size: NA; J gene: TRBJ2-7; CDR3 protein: CASSFTGSGSWNEQYF; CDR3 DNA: TGCGCCAGCAGCTTTACGGGTAGCGGGAGTTGGAACGAGCAGTACTTC
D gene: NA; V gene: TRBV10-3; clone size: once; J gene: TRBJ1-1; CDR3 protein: CAISPRGFIYTEAFF; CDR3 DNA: TGTGCCATCAGTCCCAGGGGCTTCATCTACACTGAAGCTTTCTTT
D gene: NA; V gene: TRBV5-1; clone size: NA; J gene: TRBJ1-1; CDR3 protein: CASSINMGGLQRGRTEAFF; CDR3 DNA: TGCGCCAGCAGTATAAACATGGGGGGTTTGCAAAGAGGGAGGACTGAAGCTTTCTTT
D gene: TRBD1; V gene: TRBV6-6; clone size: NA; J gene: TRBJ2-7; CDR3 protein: CASSSYIQGSSYEQYF; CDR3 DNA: TGTGCCAGCAGTTCCTACATACAGGGGAGCTCCTACGAGCAGTACTTC
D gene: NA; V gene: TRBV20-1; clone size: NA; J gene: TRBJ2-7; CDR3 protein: CSASLANEQYF; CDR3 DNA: TGCAGTGCTTCTCTAGCTAACGAGCAGTACTTC
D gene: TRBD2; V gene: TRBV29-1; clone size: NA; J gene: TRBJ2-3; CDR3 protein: CSAPAGVSDTQYF; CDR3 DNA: TGCAGCGCCCCAGCGGGAGTTTCAGATACGCAGTATTTT
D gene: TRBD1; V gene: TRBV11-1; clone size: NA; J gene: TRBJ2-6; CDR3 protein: CASSYTGQQWGANVLTF; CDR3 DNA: TGTGCCAGCAGCTACACGGGACAGCAGTGGGGGGCCAACGTCCTGACTTTC
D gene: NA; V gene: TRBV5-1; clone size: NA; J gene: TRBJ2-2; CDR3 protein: CASSWARAANTGELFF; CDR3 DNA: TGCGCCAGCAGCTGGGCGAGAGCAGCGAACACCGGGGAGCTGTTTTTT
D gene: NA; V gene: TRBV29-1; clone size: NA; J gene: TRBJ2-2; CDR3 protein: CSARTDTTGELFF; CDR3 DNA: TGCAGCGCCCGGACGGACACTACCGGGGAGCTGTTTTTT
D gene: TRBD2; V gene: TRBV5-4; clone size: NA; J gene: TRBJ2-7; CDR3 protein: CASSPRPGLAGVEQYF; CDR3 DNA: TGTGCCAGCAGCCCAAGGCCGGGACTAGCGGGAGTGGAGCAGTACTTC
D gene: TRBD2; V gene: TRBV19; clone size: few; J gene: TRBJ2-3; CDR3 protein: CARPGLAGGPYDSDTQYF; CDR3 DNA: TGTGCCAGACCGGGACTAGCGGGAGGGCCTTATGACTCAGATACGCAGTATTTT
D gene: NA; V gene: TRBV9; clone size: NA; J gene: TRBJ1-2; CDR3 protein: CASSVEPTHYGYTF; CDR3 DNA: TGTGCCAGCAGCGTAGAACCGACTCACTATGGCTACACCTTC
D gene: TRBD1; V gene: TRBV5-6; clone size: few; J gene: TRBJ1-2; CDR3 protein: CASRKSTGSGGYTF; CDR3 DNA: TGTGCCAGCCGAAAATCGACAGGGAGCGGGGGCTACACCTTC
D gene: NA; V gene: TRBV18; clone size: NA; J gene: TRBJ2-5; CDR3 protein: CASSPPSGRETQYF; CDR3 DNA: TGTGCCAGCTCACCACCCTCGGGGAGGGAGACCCAGTACTTC
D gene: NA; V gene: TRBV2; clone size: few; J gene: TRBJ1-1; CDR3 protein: CASKGPLNTEAFF; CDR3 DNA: TGTGCCAGCAAGGGGCCGCTGAACACTGAAGCTTTCTTT
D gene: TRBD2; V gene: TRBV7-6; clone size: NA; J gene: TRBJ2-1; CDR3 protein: CASSASGGPYNEQFF; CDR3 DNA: TGTGCCAGCAGCGCTAGCGGGGGACCTTACAATGAGCAGTTCTTC
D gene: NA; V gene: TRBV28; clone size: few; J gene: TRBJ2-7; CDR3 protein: CASSLGLEQDEQYF; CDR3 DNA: TGTGCCAGCAGTTTAGGACTGGAGCAGGACGAGCAGTACTTC
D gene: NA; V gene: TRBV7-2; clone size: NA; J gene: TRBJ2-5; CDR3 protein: CASSLALKETQYF; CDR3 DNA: TGTGCCAGCAGCTTAGCTTTAAAAGAGACCCAGTACTTC
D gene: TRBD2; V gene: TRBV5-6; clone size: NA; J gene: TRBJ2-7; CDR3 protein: CASSFGGSSSYEQYF; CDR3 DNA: TGTGCCAGCAGCTTCGGCGGGAGTAGCTCCTACGAGCAGTACTTC
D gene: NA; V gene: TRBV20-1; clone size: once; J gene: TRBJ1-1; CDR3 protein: CRTYRGIEAFF; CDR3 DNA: TGCAGGACTTACCGGGGTATTGAAGCTTTCTTT
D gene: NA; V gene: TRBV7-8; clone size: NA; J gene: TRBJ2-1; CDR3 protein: CASSLGQYNEQFF; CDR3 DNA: TGTGCCAGCAGCTTAGGACAGTATAATGAGCAGTTCTTC
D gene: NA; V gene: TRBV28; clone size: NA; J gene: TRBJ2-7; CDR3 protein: CASSSSYEQYF; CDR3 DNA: TGTGCCAGCAGTAGTAGCTACGAGCAGTACTTC
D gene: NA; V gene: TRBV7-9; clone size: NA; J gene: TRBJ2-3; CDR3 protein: CASSTSGSGDTQYF; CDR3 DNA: TGTGCCAGCAGCACTAGTGGGTCGGGGGATACGCAGTATTTT
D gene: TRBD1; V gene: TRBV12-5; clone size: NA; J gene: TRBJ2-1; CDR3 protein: CASGLVLGQGINEQFF; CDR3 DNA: TGTGCTAGTGGTTTGGTACTAGGACAGGGAATTAATGAGCAGTTCTTC
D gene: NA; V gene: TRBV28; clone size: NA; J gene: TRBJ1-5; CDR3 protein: CASSPGLFTQPQHF; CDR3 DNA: TGTGCCAGCAGCCCAGGGTTATTCACTCAGCCCCAGCATTTT
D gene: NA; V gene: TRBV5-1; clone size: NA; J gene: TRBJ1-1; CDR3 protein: CASSLASGRMNTEAFF; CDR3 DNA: TGCGCCAGCAGCTTGGCCTCAGGGCGAATGAACACTGAAGCTTTCTTT
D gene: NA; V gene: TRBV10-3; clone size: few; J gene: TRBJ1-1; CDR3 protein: CAISETGRGTEAFF; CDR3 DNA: TGTGCCATCAGTGAGACAGGGCGTGGAACTGAAGCTTTCTTT
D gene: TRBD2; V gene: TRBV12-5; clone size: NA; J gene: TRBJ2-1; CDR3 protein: CASGWGLAGVGEQFF; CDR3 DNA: TGTGCTAGTGGTTGGGGACTAGCGGGAGTTGGAGAGCAGTTCTTC
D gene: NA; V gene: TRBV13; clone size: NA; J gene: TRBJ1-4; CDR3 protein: CASSPYGPGEKLFF; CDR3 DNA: TGTGCCAGCAGCCCTTACGGACCAGGGGAAAAACTGTTTTTT
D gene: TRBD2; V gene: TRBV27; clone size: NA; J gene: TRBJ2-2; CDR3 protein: CASSLKPRGSGSGNTGELFF; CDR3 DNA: TGTGCCAGCAGTCTCAAACCTCGGGGTAGCGGGAGTGGGAACACCGGGGAGCTGTTTTTT
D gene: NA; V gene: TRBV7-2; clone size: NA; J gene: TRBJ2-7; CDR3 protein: CASSSPSGVTYEQYF; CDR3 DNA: TGTGCCAGCAGCTCCCCTTCCGGGGTGACCTACGAGCAGTACTTC
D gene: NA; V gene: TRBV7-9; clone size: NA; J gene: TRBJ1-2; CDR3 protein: CASSHTFFAQGNYGYTF; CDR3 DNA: TGTGCCAGCAGCCACACTTTCTTTGCACAGGGTAACTATGGCTACACCTTC
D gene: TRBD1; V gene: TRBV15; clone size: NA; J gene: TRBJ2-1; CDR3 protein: CATSLRQGADEQFF; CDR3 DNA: TGTGCCACCAGCCTACGACAGGGGGCGGATGAGCAGTTCTTC
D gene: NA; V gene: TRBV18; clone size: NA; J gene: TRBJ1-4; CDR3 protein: CASSQNRAKNEKLFF; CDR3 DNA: TGTGCCAGCTCTCAGAACAGGGCAAAGAATGAAAAACTGTTTTTT
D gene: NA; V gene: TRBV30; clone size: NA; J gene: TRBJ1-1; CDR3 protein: CAWLCYRDSVIYTEAFF; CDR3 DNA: TGTGCCTGGCTATGTTACAGGGATAGTGTGATTTACACTGAAGCTTTCTTT
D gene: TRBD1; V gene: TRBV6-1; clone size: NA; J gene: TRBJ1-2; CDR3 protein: CASSEPGQGLYGYTF; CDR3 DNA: TGTGCCAGCAGTGAACCGGGACAGGGCTTATATGGCTACACCTTC
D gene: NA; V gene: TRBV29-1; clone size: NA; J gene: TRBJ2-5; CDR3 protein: CSVEGGVDRGLGETQYF; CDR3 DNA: TGCAGCGTTGAGGGGGGGGTCGACAGGGGCCTGGGAGAGACCCAGTACTTC
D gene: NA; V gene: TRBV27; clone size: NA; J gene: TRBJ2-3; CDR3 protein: CASSSTRRDTQYF; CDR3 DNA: TGTGCCAGCAGTTCGACTAGGAGAGATACGCAGTATTTT
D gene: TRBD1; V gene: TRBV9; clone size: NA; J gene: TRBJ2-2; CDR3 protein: CASSVSDPGQGAPGELFF; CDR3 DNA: TGTGCCAGCAGCGTGTCGGACCCGGGACAGGGGGCTCCCGGGGAGCTGTTTTTT
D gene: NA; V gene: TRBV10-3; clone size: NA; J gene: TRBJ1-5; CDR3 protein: CAISAFNQPQHF; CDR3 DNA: TGTGCCATCAGTGCCTTTAATCAGCCCCAGCATTTT
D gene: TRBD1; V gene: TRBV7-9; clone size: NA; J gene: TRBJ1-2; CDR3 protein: CASSRDREGLYGYTF; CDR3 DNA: TGTGCCAGCAGCAGGGACAGGGAAGGCCTCTATGGCTACACCTTC
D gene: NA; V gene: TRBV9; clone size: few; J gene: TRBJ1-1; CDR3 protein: CASSAQGSLNTEAFF; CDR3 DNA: TGTGCCAGCAGCGCCCAGGGCTCCTTGAACACTGAAGCTTTCTTT
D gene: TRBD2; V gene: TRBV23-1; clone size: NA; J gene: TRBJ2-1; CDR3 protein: CASNPGQTLAGEDDEQFF; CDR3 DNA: TGCGCCAGCAACCCGGGACAGACCCTAGCGGGAGAAGACGATGAGCAGTTCTTC
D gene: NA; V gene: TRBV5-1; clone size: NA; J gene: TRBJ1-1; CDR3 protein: CASSFGGGPVNTEAFF; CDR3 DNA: TGCGCCAGCAGCTTTGGGGGGGGGCCCGTGAACACTGAAGCTTTCTTT
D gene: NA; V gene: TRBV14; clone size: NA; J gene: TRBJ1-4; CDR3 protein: CASSQRTPTVGATNEKLFF; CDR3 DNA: TGTGCCAGCAGCCAGAGGACACCCACGGTAGGTGCAACTAATGAAAAACTGTTTTTT
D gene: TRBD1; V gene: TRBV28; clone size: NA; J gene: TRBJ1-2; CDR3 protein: CASSFPGTAYGYTF; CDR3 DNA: TGTGCCAGCAGTTTCCCCGGGACAGCCTATGGCTACACCTTC
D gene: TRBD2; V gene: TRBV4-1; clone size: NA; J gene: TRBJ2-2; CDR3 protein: CASSQDPGSGSSGELFF; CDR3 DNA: TGCGCCAGCAGCCAAGATCCAGGCAGCGGGAGCTCCGGGGAGCTGTTTTTT
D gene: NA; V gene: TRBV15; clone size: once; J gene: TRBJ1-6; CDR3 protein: CATSREGQLYNSPLHF; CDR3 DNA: TGTGCCACCAGCAGAGAAGGACAGCTGTATAATTCACCCCTCCACTTT
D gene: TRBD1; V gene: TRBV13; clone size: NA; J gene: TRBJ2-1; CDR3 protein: CASSGRDRGTYNEQFF; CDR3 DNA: TGTGCCAGCAGCGGAAGGGACAGGGGAACCTACAATGAGCAGTTCTTC
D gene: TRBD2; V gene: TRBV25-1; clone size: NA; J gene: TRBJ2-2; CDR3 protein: CAGHHSGRACAGELFF; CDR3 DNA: TGTGCCGGGCACCATAGCGGGAGGGCCTGTGCCGGGGAGCTGTTTTTT
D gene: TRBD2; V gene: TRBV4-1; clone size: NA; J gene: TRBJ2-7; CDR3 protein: CASSQDSLAGFLDEQYF; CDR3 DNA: TGCGCCAGCAGCCAAGATTCCCTAGCGGGGTTTCTCGACGAGCAGTACTTC
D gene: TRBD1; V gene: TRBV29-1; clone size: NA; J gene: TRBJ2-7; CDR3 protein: CSAKVGTGAGEQYF; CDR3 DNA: TGCAGCGCTAAGGTAGGGACAGGGGCAGGCGAGCAGTACTTC
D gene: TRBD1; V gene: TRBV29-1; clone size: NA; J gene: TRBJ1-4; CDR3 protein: CSVREQGSGEKLFF; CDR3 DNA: TGCAGCGTGCGAGAACAGGGGAGCGGTGAAAAACTGTTTTTT